Listed below are T cell receptor beta chains from one sample, sequenced in a study of glioma-infiltrating T cells. Each CDR3 protein is one row after TCRdb ran MiXCR on the multiplex PCR reads. Here the sample spans 150,000 or so distinct CDR3 sequences, roughly two fifths being singletons. What was sequenced was glioma tissue, nonneoplastic brain tissue, or PBMCs (not recorded which). These receptors originate from a human donor with low-grade glioma or glioblastoma, undergoing nonglioma brain surgery, or in good health (not recorded which). Each CDR3 is given with its conserved first and last residue. D genes are given only for firm matches. Expanded clones are given a class, and other clones once, few, many or no size at all.

v_gene,d_gene,j_gene,abundance,CDR3aa,CDR3nt
TRBV20-1,TRBD1,TRBJ1-5,once,CGAQGQSNQPQHF,TGCGGTGCCCAGGGACAGAGCAATCAGCCCCAGCATTTT
TRBV6-5,-,TRBJ2-7,few,CASSYRVTESYEQYF,TGTGCCAGCAGTTACCGGGTCACTGAATCCTACGAGCAGTACTTC
TRBV10-3,-,TRBJ1-6,-,CAISDGESPLHF,TGTGCCATCAGTGACGGAGAATCACCCCTCCACTTT
TRBV6-1,TRBD2,TRBJ2-7,-,CATARTSDEQYF,TGTGCCACCGCCAGGACTAGCGACGAGCAGTACTTC
TRBV27,-,TRBJ1-1,-,CASSERRAGGTEAFF,TGTGCCAGCAGTGAACGGCGGGCAGGAGGCACTGAAGCTTTCTTT
TRBV4-3,TRBD1,TRBJ2-3,few,CASSQDSGGDTQYF,TGCGCCAGCAGCCAAGATTCAGGGGGCGATACGCAGTATTTT
TRBV27,TRBD1,TRBJ2-7,-,CASSSGGRLAYEQYF,TGTGCCAGCAGTTCAGGGGGACGGTTGGCCTACGAGCAGTACTTC
TRBV4-1,-,TRBJ2-2,-,CASSQETHWPGELFF,TGCGCCAGCAGCCAAGAGACTCATTGGCCCGGGGAGCTGTTTTTT
TRBV27,TRBD1,TRBJ2-7,once,CASSYIQGAVEKYF,TGTGCCAGCAGTTATATACAGGGGGCGGTCGAGAAGTACTTC
TRBV15,-,TRBJ1-1,few,CATSRDVRGTEAFF,TGTGCCACCAGCAGAGATGTGCGAGGGACTGAAGCTTTCTTT
TRBV28,TRBD1,TRBJ2-1,many,CASSPSGGGHEQFF,TGTGCCAGCAGCCCCTCAGGGGGCGGGCATGAGCAGTTCTTC
TRBV20-1,-,TRBJ1-1,-,CSASLGTMNTEAFF,TGCAGTGCTAGCCTTGGGACAATGAACACTGAAGCTTTCTTT
TRBV3-1,-,TRBJ2-6,-,CASSHRAGANVLTF,TGTGCCAGCAGCCACAGGGCTGGGGCCAACGTCCTGACTTTC
TRBV29-1,-,TRBJ1-5,-,CSVVTGNNQPQHF,TGCAGCGTTGTAACTGGTAACAATCAGCCCCAGCATTTT
TRBV4-1,-,TRBJ1-2,-,CASSQDLEGSGYGYTF,TGCGCCAGCAGCCAAGATTTAGAGGGATCGGGCTATGGCTACACCTTC
TRBV11-2,-,TRBJ2-2,-,CASSAGTGELFF,TGTGCCAGCAGCGCGGGTACCGGGGAGCTGTTTTTT
TRBV7-9,-,TRBJ2-4,-,CASSLRGGVNIQYF,TGTGCCAGCAGCTTACGAGGGGGGGTTAACATTCAGTACTTC
TRBV28,TRBD1,TRBJ2-1,once,CASSWGQGGNNEQFF,TGTGCCAGCAGCTGGGGACAGGGGGGGAACAATGAGCAGTTCTTC
TRBV20-1,-,TRBJ1-4,-,CSARGLEGDLNEKLFF,TGCAGTGCCAGAGGCCTGGAAGGAGATCTTAATGAAAAACTGTTTTTT
TRBV20-1,TRBD2,TRBJ2-3,few,CSASPSLYSGGADTQYF,TGCAGTGCTAGCCCTTCCCTTTATAGCGGGGGGGCAGATACGCAGTATTTT
TRBV20-1,-,TRBJ2-3,once,CSARDRKGTDTQYF,TGCAGTGCTAGAGATAGGAAGGGTACAGATACGCAGTATTTT
TRBV20-1,-,TRBJ2-3,-,CSASGRVTDTQYF,TGCAGTGCTAGCGGGAGAGTGACAGATACGCAGTATTTT
TRBV28,-,TRBJ2-1,few,CASSRARNYNEQFF,TGTGCCAGCAGTCGGGCCCGGAACTACAATGAGCAGTTCTTC
TRBV20-1,-,TRBJ2-7,-,CSASTSWGSVYEQYF,TGCAGTGCTAGTACTAGCTGGGGCTCAGTCTACGAGCAGTACTTC
TRBV6-1,-,TRBJ1-5,-,CASSVDSNQPQHF,TGTGCCAGCAGTGTTGATAGCAATCAGCCCCAGCATTTT
TRBV19,-,TRBJ2-2,-,CASSAQSASATNTGELFF,TGTGCCAGTAGTGCCCAATCGGCTAGCGCAACGAACACCGGGGAGCTGTTTTTT